Listed below are T cell receptor beta chains from one sample, sequenced in a study of cytomegalovirus exposure and HLA in healthy donors. Here immunoSEQ multiplex PCR was the method, and the copy in TCRdb shows in-frame clones only, minus some. Among around 190,000 clones, roughly 85% were seen once, and the ten largest hold approximately 2.1%. Sequenced material: PBMCs. These receptors originate from a woman aged 45-59 years in good health and CMV-seronegative. The CDR3 runs from the conserved cysteine through the conserved F or W. The D gene is left open where the match is weak. The listing skips clone size in some rows; elsewhere it reads once, few, many or a size class.

size: .; J: TRBJ2-1; D: .; V: TRBV9; CDR3: CASSVTTASYNEQFF; DNA: TGTGCCAGCAGCGTAACGACTGCCTCCTACAATGAGCAGTTCTTC
size: .; J: TRBJ2-7; D: TRBD2; V: TRBV13; CDR3: CVSSFAGRTYEQYF; DNA: TGTGTCAGCAGCTTTGCCGGGAGGACCTACGAGCAGTACTTC
size: .; J: TRBJ2-3; D: TRBD1; V: TRBV5-1; CDR3: CASSPRQGGPTDTQYF; DNA: TGCGCCAGCAGCCCTAGACAGGGGGGACCCACAGATACGCAGTATTTT
size: .; J: TRBJ2-1; D: .; V: TRBV5-1; CDR3: CASSTPGLIGNEQFF; DNA: TGCGCCAGCAGTACTCCGGGACTGATCGGTAATGAGCAGTTCTTC
size: .; J: TRBJ1-4; D: .; V: TRBV7-9; CDR3: CASSFTREGEKLFF; DNA: TGTGCCAGCAGCTTCACCAGGGAAGGCGAAAAACTGTTTTTT
size: .; J: TRBJ1-5; D: TRBD1; V: TRBV28; CDR3: CASSFKEPVGDRGRQPQHF; DNA: TGTGCCAGCAGTTTTAAGGAGCCTGTAGGCGACAGGGGGCGTCAGCCCCAGCATTTT
size: .; J: TRBJ2-1; D: TRBD1; V: TRBV19; CDR3: CASSTSPGQGISGGSYNEQFF; DNA: TGTGCCAGTAGTACCTCGCCGGGACAGGGGATCAGCGGGGGTTCCTACAATGAGCAGTTCTTC
size: .; J: TRBJ1-1; D: TRBD1; V: TRBV7-2; CDR3: CASSASGGTEAFF; DNA: TGTGCCAGCAGCGCCTCAGGGGGCACTGAAGCTTTCTTT
size: .; J: TRBJ2-7; D: .; V: TRBV7-2; CDR3: CASSFYAGIYEQYF; DNA: TGTGCCAGCAGTTTTTACGCGGGGATCTACGAGCAGTACTTC
size: .; J: TRBJ2-1; D: .; V: TRBV2; CDR3: CASSDSNINEQFF; DNA: TGTGCCAGCAGTGACAGTAACATCAATGAGCAGTTCTTC
size: .; J: TRBJ2-3; D: TRBD2; V: TRBV9; CDR3: CASSATSGRDTQYF; DNA: TGTGCCAGCAGCGCGACTAGCGGGAGAGATACGCAGTATTTT
size: .; J: TRBJ2-2; D: .; V: TRBV5-1; CDR3: CASSLGLVNTGELFF; DNA: TGCGCCAGCAGCTTGGGACTAGTTAACACCGGGGAGCTGTTTTTT
size: .; J: TRBJ2-5; D: .; V: TRBV2; CDR3: CASSGSPRTETQYF; DNA: TGTGCCAGCAGCGGATCCCCTAGAACAGAGACCCAGTACTTC
size: .; J: TRBJ2-5; D: TRBD2; V: TRBV27; CDR3: CASSLKIPSGTSVAQYF; DNA: TGTGCCAGCAGCTTAAAGATTCCCTCCGGGACTAGTGTGGCCCAGTACTTC
size: .; J: TRBJ2-2; D: TRBD1; V: TRBV7-8; CDR3: CASSPWTGPGELFF; DNA: TGTGCCAGCAGCCCATGGACAGGTCCCGGGGAGCTGTTTTTT
size: .; J: TRBJ1-2; D: TRBD1; V: TRBV2; CDR3: CASSEALETGTNYGYTF; DNA: TGTGCCAGCAGTGAAGCGCTGGAGACAGGGACAAACTATGGCTACACCTTC
size: .; J: TRBJ1-5; D: .; V: TRBV7-6; CDR3: CASSLFSNQPQHF; DNA: TGTGCCAGCAGCCTCTTCAGCAATCAGCCCCAGCATTTT
size: .; J: TRBJ2-7; D: .; V: TRBV9; CDR3: CASSPTGTASYEQYF; DNA: TGTGCCAGCAGCCCGACCGGGACTGCGTCCTACGAGCAGTACTTC
size: once; J: TRBJ2-3; D: TRBD1; V: TRBV5-1; CDR3: CASSLVTGGTDTQYF; DNA: TGCGCCAGCAGCTTGGTGACAGGGGGCACAGATACGCAGTATTTT
size: .; J: TRBJ1-2; D: .; V: TRBV6-1; CDR3: CASSDRQGNGYTF; DNA: TGTGCCAGCAGTGATAGGCAGGGGAATGGCTACACCTTC
size: .; J: TRBJ1-6; D: .; V: TRBV28; CDR3: CASSLVPSLRSPLHF; DNA: TGTGCCAGCAGTTTAGTTCCCTCTCTTCGGTCACCCCTCCACTTT
size: few; J: TRBJ1-1; D: .; V: TRBV25-1; CDR3: CASRVGNTEAFF; DNA: TGTGCCAGCAGGGTCGGGAACACTGAAGCTTTCTTT
size: .; J: TRBJ1-3; D: .; V: TRBV4-3; CDR3: CASSQETLAANTIYF; DNA: TGCGCCAGCAGCCAAGAGACCTTGGCGGCAAACACCATATATTTT
size: few; J: TRBJ2-7; D: .; V: TRBV6-1; CDR3: CASSDSEQYF; DNA: TGTGCCAGCAGTGATTCGGAGCAGTACTTC
size: .; J: TRBJ2-3; D: TRBD2; V: TRBV10-1; CDR3: CASSESELAGGDTQYF; DNA: TGCGCCAGCAGTGAGTCGGAACTAGCGGGAGGAGATACGCAGTATTTT
size: few; J: TRBJ2-6; D: .; V: TRBV5-5; CDR3: CASSLIQSGANVLTF; DNA: TGTGCCAGCAGCTTGATACAGTCTGGGGCCAACGTCCTGACTTTC
size: .; J: TRBJ1-3; D: .; V: TRBV28; CDR3: CASSSPLTGGNTIYF; DNA: TGTGCCAGCAGTTCCCCCCTGACGGGTGGAAACACCATATATTTT
size: .; J: TRBJ2-1; D: .; V: TRBV28; CDR3: CASSPNMRSDEQFF; DNA: TGTGCCAGCAGCCCTAATATGCGTAGCGATGAGCAGTTCTTC
size: .; J: TRBJ2-5; D: .; V: TRBV19; CDR3: CATGEGQETQYF; DNA: TGTGCCACCGGGGAAGGCCAAGAGACCCAGTACTTC
size: .; J: TRBJ1-2; D: .; V: TRBV5-1; CDR3: CASSPREDYGYTF; DNA: TGCGCCAGCAGCCCCCGGGAGGATTATGGCTACACCTTC
size: .; J: TRBJ2-3; D: TRBD2; V: TRBV5-4; CDR3: CASSSPSGSGTDTQYF; DNA: TGTGCCAGCAGCTCCCCTAGCGGGAGCGGCACAGATACGCAGTATTTT
size: .; J: TRBJ1-4; D: .; V: TRBV2; CDR3: CASSRARVEEKLFF; DNA: TGTGCCAGCAGCAGGGCCAGGGTAGAGGAAAAACTGTTTTTT
size: .; J: TRBJ2-1; D: .; V: TRBV4-2; CDR3: CASSRRGTSHEQFF; DNA: TGTGCCAGCAGCCGTCGGGGAACTTCCCATGAGCAGTTCTTC
size: .; J: TRBJ1-4; D: .; V: TRBV2; CDR3: CASSDGFSATNEKLFF; DNA: TGTGCCAGCAGTGACGGGTTCTCGGCAACTAATGAAAAACTGTTTTTT
size: .; J: TRBJ2-7; D: .; V: TRBV6-1; CDR3: CASLSRGQTYEQYF; DNA: TGTGCCAGTCTATCCAGGGGTCAAACCTACGAGCAGTACTTC